These T cell receptor beta chains were read from a single sample in a study of cytomegalovirus exposure and HLA in healthy donors. Only in-frame clones appear in the TCRdb table, and some are missing; sequencing was by immunoSEQ multiplex PCR. The sample holds around 80,000 clones, approximately 78% seen once. The sample comprised PBMCs. Source of these receptors: a man aged 35-49 years in good health and CMV-seronegative. Each CDR3 is given with its conserved first and last residue. The D gene is left open where the match is weak. Where a row states a size, it is once, few, many or the class of an expanded clone; other rows omit it.

TRBJ2-1	-	TRBV30	TRBD2	TGTGCCTGGACTCCGCTAGCGGGGGGTTACAATGAGCAGTTCTTC	CAWTPLAGGYNEQFF
TRBJ1-1	-	TRBV28	TRBD1	TGTGCCAGCAGGGAGAAGGGGGCAAAAGAAGCTTTCTTT	CASREKGAKEAFF
TRBJ2-7	-	TRBV19	TRBD2	TGTGCCAGTAGTGCGGGAGAGGTTTACCACGAGCAGTACTTC	CASSAGEVYHEQYF
TRBJ2-7	-	TRBV4-3	TRBD2	TGCGCCAGCAGCCAAGGGGGTGGACTAGCGGGAGGCGAGCAGTACTTC	CASSQGGGLAGGEQYF
TRBJ2-1	-	TRBV4-2	-	TGTGCCGGCAGCCAAGAACTAGCCTATGAGCAGTTCTTC	CAGSQELAYEQFF
TRBJ2-7	few	TRBV6-5	-	TGTGCCAGCAGTTACGGAGGGGAATCCCACGAGCAGTACTTC	CASSYGGESHEQYF
TRBJ2-7	-	TRBV5-1	TRBD1	TGCGCCAGCAGCTTGTCAGGGGGCCTCTACGAGCAGTACTTC	CASSLSGGLYEQYF
TRBJ2-7	-	TRBV4-2	TRBD2	TGTGCCAGCAGCCTAGCGGGAGAACGGGGCGAGCAGTACTTC	CASSLAGERGEQYF
TRBJ2-7	-	TRBV7-2	TRBD1	TGTGCCAGCAGCACAGGACAGGGGAGGTACGAGCAGTACTTC	CASSTGQGRYEQYF
TRBJ1-1	-	TRBV27	TRBD1	TGTGCCAGCAGTATCTACCGACAGGGGAACACTGAAGCTTTCTTT	CASSIYRQGNTEAFF
TRBJ1-1	once	TRBV5-1	-	TGCGCCAGCAGCTTGGAATTTGGGGGAGGGACTGAAGCTTTCTTT	CASSLEFGGGTEAFF
TRBJ1-1	-	TRBV6-1	-	TGTGCCAGTCAGGGGACGATATTCACTGAAGCTTTCTTT	CASQGTIFTEAFF
TRBJ2-1	-	TRBV30	TRBD2	TGTGCCTGGAGTGGGAGACTAGCGGGCTACAATGAGCAGTTCTTC	CAWSGRLAGYNEQFF
TRBJ2-3	-	TRBV7-9	TRBD1	TGTGCCAGCAGCTCCTTAAGGGGGCTAGTCACAGATACGCAGTATTTT	CASSSLRGLVTDTQYF
TRBJ2-3	-	TRBV18	-	TGTGCCAGCTCACTCTCCAGCACAGATACGCAGTATTTT	CASSLSSTDTQYF
TRBJ2-3	-	TRBV5-5	TRBD2	TGTGCCAGCAGCTTGGCACCTAGCGGAACCACAGATACGCAGTATTTT	CASSLAPSGTTDTQYF
TRBJ1-5	once	TRBV6-5	-	TGTGCCAGCAGTTATGGTGGCCCCGGGAGCAATCAGCCCCAGCATTTT	CASSYGGPGSNQPQHF
TRBJ2-3	-	TRBV6-1	TRBD2	TGTGCCAGCAGTCCTCAAGCGGGAGAATTTGATACGCAGTATTTT	CASSPQAGEFDTQYF
TRBJ2-3	few	TRBV5-1	-	TGCGCCAGCAGCCCGACAGGATTTTGGGAGGATACGCAGTATTTT	CASSPTGFWEDTQYF
TRBJ2-1	-	TRBV9	TRBD2	TGTGCCAGCAGCGTAGTAGCGGGAGGGTCCAATGAGCAGTTCTTC	CASSVVAGGSNEQFF
TRBJ1-2	-	TRBV5-1	-	TGCGCCAGCAGCTTGACAGCCGCGGGTGGCTACACCTTC	CASSLTAAGGYTF
TRBJ2-7	-	TRBV11-1	-	TGTGCCAGCAGCTTACAAAACTACGAGCAGTACTTC	CASSLQNYEQYF
TRBJ2-7	-	TRBV9	TRBD1	TGTGCCAGCAGCGTAACCGCAACAGGGGTCAGCTCCTACGAGCAGTACTTC	CASSVTATGVSSYEQYF
TRBJ2-3	-	TRBV5-4	TRBD1	TGTGCCAGCAGCGCACTCAGACAGGGGACGGCAGATACGCAGTATTTT	CASSALRQGTADTQYF
TRBJ2-1	-	TRBV29-1	TRBD1	TGCAGCGTCCCGGACAGGGTATATTACAATGAGCAGTTCTTC	CSVPDRVYYNEQFF
TRBJ2-2	-	TRBV6-1	TRBD1	TGTGCCAGCAGGCGAGGGACAGCGAACACCGGGGAGCTGTTTTTT	CASRRGTANTGELFF
TRBJ2-5	-	TRBV7-9	-	TGTGCCAGCAGTATGGTAGCGGAACCCCAAGAGACCCAGTACTTC	CASSMVAEPQETQYF
TRBJ2-1	-	TRBV4-3	TRBD2	TGCGCCAGCAGCCAAGATTCCGGGACTAGCGGGAGCGGCTCCTACAATGAGCAGTTCTTC	CASSQDSGTSGSGSYNEQFF
TRBJ2-1	-	TRBV4-1	-	TGCGCCAGCAGCCAAGTTTCTAGCGCAGGAAGAAGAGATGAGCAGTTCTTC	CASSQVSSAGRRDEQFF
TRBJ1-2	-	TRBV7-9	-	TGTGCCAGCAGCCTTGCAGGGAATGGCTACACCTTC	CASSLAGNGYTF
TRBJ1-1	-	TRBV4-3	-	TGCGCCAGCAGCCAGGGGCGGGGCCCCACCACTGAAGCTTTCTTT	CASSQGRGPTTEAFF
TRBJ2-3	-	TRBV18	-	TGTGCCAGCTCACCATACACTCGGGGTGGCACAGATACGCAGTATTTT	CASSPYTRGGTDTQYF
TRBJ2-7	-	TRBV28	TRBD2	TGTGCCAGCAGTTTGGGGACTAGCGGGAGATTCATCCCCTACGAGCAGTACTTC	CASSLGTSGRFIPYEQYF
TRBJ2-3	-	TRBV2	-	TGTGCCAGCCAGGGGATAAGTAGCACAGATACGCAGTATTTT	CASQGISSTDTQYF
TRBJ2-7	once	TRBV2	TRBD1	TGTGCCAGCAGTGAAGCCGGACAGGGGGCCTACGAGCAGTACTTC	CASSEAGQGAYEQYF
TRBJ2-3	few	TRBV19	TRBD2	TGTGCCAGTAGGACTAGCGGGCGCACAGATACGCAGTATTTT	CASRTSGRTDTQYF
TRBJ2-1	once	TRBV4-3	TRBD1	TGCGCCAGCAGCCATCTCCGGGACAGGGGCCTCGGGGAGCAGTTCTTC	CASSHLRDRGLGEQFF
TRBJ2-2	few	TRBV23-1	TRBD2	TGCGCCAGCCCCTACCGGCCGGGACTAGCGAACACCGGGGAGCTGTTTTTT	CASPYRPGLANTGELFF
TRBJ2-3	-	TRBV11-2	TRBD2	TGTGCCAGCAGCCAGGGCGGGAGGGTAGCAGATACGCAGTATTTT	CASSQGGRVADTQYF
TRBJ2-1	-	TRBV5-1	TRBD2	TGCGCCAGCAGCCCCGGGGTAGCGGGCTTATCCTACAATGAGCAGTTCTTC	CASSPGVAGLSYNEQFF
TRBJ2-5	-	TRBV7-2	-	TGTGCCAGCAGCTTAGATGGCGGACTTACTACGGAGACCCAGTACTTC	CASSLDGGLTTETQYF
TRBJ2-3	-	TRBV9	TRBD2	TGTGCCAGCAGCGCCGCTAGCGGGAGTAGCACAGATACGCAGTATTTT	CASSAASGSSTDTQYF
TRBJ1-1	-	TRBV15	TRBD1	TGTGCCACCAGCAGAAGTCTGGGACAGGGGAGCCTACACACTGAAGCTTTCTTT	CATSRSLGQGSLHTEAFF
TRBJ2-7	-	TRBV7-8	TRBD2	TGTGCCAGCAGCGCAGGACTAGCGGCCGCCTACGAGCAGTACTTC	CASSAGLAAAYEQYF
TRBJ1-2	-	TRBV19	TRBD1	TGTGCCAGTAGTGGGGGACAGGGAGTCCTTGAAGGCTACACCTTC	CASSGGQGVLEGYTF
TRBJ1-1	-	TRBV19	-	TGTGCCAGTACCCCCCTAGGGGCGAACACTGAAGCTTTCTTT	CASTPLGANTEAFF
TRBJ2-2	-	TRBV11-3	TRBD1	TGTGCCAGCCGACAGGGGGCGCATACCGGGGAGCTGTTTTTT	CASRQGAHTGELFF
TRBJ1-5	few	TRBV28	TRBD1	TGTGCCAGCAGTTGGGGACAGGAACATCAGCCCCAGCATTTT	CASSWGQEHQPQHF
TRBJ2-5	-	TRBV28	-	TGTGCCAGCAGAGACAGGGACTTAGAGACCCAGTACTTC	CASRDRDLETQYF
TRBJ2-7	-	TRBV9	TRBD1	TGTGCCAGCAGCGTAGGGGACAGCCTCTACGAGCAGTACTTC	CASSVGDSLYEQYF
TRBJ1-1	-	TRBV29-1	-	TGCAGCGTTGTACACAACACTGAAGCTTTCTTT	CSVVHNTEAFF
TRBJ1-4	-	TRBV28	TRBD1	TGTGCCAGCAGCACCTCCCGGGACAGGGGTGTCCTGAGGGATGAAAAACTGTTTTTT	CASSTSRDRGVLRDEKLFF
TRBJ2-2	-	TRBV4-1	-	TGCGCCAGCAGCCAAGAGGATGGTCGGGGGTTTCCCGGGGAGCTGTTTTTT	CASSQEDGRGFPGELFF
TRBJ1-3	-	TRBV6-5	-	TGTGCCAGCAGTTACTCGGCCGGAAACACCATATATTTT	CASSYSAGNTIYF
TRBJ1-4	-	TRBV9	-	TGTGCCAGCAGCGTAACCGGACAGATTAATGAAAAACTGTTTTTT	CASSVTGQINEKLFF
TRBJ2-7	-	TRBV13	TRBD1	TGTGCCAGCAGCAAATGGGACAGGGCAAGCGAGCAGTACTTC	CASSKWDRASEQYF
TRBJ2-7	-	TRBV7-2	-	TGTGCCAGCAGCTTAGCGACAGGTGCCTACGAGCAGTACTTC	CASSLATGAYEQYF
TRBJ1-2	-	TRBV6-6	-	TGTGCCAGCGCTCCGGGGACTCTAGCCGGCTACACCTTC	CASAPGTLAGYTF